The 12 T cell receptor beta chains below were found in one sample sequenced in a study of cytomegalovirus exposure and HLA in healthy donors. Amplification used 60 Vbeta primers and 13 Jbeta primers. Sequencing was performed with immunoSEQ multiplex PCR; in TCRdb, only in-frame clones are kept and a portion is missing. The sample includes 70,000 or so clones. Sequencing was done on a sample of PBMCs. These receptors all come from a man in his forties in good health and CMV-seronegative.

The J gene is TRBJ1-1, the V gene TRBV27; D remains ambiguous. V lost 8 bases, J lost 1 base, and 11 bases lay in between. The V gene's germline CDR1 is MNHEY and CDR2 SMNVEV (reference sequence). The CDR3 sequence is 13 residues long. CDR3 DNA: TGTGCCAGCGGATCCTGGGCGAACACTGAAGCTTTCTTT. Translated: CASGSWANTEAFF.

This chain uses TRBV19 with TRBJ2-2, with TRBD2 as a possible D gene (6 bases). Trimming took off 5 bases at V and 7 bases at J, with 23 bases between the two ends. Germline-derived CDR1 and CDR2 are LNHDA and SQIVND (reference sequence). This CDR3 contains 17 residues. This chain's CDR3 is CASSAGNLQTSFGELFF. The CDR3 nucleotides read TGTGCCAGTAGTGCCGGCAACCTCCAGACTAGTTTCGGGGAGCTGTTTTTT.

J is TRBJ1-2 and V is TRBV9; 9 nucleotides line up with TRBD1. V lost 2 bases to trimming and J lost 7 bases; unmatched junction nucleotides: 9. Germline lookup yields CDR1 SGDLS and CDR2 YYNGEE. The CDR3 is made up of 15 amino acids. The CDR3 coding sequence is TGTGCCAGCAGCGTTCCGGGACAGGGACGAGGTGGCTACACCTTC. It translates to CASSVPGQGRGGYTF. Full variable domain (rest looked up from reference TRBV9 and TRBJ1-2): DSGVTQTPKHLITATGQRVTLRCSPRSGDLSVYWYQQSLDQGLQFLIQYYNGEERAKGNILERFSAQQFPDLHSELNLSSLELGDSALYFCASSVPGQGRGGYTFGSGTRLTVV.

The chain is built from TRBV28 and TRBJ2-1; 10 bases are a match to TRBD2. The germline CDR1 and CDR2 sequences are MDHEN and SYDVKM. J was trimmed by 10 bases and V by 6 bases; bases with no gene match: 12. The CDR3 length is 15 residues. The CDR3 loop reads CASRPTIAGGNEQFF. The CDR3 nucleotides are TGTGCCAGCAGACCAACAATAGCGGGGGGAAACGAGCAGTTCTTC.

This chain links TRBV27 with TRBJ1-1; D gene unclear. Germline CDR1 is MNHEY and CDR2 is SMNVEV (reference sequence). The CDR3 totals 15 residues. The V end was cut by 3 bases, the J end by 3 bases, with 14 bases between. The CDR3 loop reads CASSFLGNRDTEAFF. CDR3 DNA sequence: TGTGCCAGCAGTTTTTTAGGAAATCGGGACACTGAAGCTTTCTTT.

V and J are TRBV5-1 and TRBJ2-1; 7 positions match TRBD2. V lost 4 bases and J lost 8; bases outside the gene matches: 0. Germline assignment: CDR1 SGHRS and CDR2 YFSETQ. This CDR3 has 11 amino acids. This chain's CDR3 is CASSRGDEQFF. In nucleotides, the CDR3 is TGCGCCAGCAGCCGGGGGGATGAGCAGTTCTTC.

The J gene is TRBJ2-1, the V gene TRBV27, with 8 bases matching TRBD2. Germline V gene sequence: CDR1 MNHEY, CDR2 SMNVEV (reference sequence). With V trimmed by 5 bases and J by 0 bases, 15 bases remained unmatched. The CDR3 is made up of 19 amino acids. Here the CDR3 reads CASSPQGISGVRSYNEQFF. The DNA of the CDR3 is TGTGCCAGCAGTCCCCAGGGGATTAGCGGGGTACGCTCCTACAATGAGCAGTTCTTC.

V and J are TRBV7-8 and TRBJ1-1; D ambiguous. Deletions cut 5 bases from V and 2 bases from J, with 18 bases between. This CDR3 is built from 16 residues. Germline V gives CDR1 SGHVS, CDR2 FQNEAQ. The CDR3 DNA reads TGTGCCAGCAGCCCGAATCGGGTTCCACGAAACACTGAAGCTTTCTTT. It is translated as CASSPNRVPRNTEAFF.

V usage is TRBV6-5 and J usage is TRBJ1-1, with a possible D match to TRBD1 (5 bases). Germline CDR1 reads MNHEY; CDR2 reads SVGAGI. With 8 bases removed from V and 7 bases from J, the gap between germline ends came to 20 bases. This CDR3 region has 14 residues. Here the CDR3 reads CASGTGTPGGEAFF. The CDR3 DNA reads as TGTGCCAGCGGAACCGGGACCCCGGGAGGTGAAGCTTTCTTT.

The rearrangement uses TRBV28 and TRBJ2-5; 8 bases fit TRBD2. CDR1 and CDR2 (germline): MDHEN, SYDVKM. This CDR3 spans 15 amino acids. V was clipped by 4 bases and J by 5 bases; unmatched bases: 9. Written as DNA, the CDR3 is TGTGCCAGCAGTTATCGGGGGGGGGCAGGGGAGACCCAGTACTTC. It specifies CASSYRGGAGETQYF.

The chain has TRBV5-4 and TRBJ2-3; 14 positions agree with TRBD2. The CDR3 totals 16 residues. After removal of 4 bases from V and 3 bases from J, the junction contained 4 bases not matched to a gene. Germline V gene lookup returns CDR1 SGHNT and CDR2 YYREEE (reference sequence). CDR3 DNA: TGTGCCAGCAGCCCGGGACTAGCGGGGGTAACAGATACGCAGTATTTT. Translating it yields CASSPGLAGVTDTQYF.

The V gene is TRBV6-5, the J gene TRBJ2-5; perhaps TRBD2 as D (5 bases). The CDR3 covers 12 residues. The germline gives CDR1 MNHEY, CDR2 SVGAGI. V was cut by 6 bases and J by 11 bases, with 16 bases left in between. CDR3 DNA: TGTGCCAGCAGCCGAGGAGGACCGAATCAGTACTTC. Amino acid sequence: CASSRGGPNQYF.